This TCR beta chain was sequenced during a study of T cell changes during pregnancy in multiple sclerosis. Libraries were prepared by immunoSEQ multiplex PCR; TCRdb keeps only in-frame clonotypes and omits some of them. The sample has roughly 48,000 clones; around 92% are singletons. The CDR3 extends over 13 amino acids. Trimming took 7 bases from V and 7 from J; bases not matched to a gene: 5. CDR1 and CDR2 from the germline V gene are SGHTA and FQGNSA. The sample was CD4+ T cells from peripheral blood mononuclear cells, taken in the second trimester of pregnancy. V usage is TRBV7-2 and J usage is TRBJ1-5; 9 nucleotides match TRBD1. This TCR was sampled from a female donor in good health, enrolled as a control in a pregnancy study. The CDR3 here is CASKQGASQPQHF. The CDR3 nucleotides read TGTGCCAGCAAACAGGGGGCGAGCCAGCCCCAGCATTTT.